A selection of T cell receptor beta chains follows, all from one sample in a study of beta chain features in type 1 diabetes. The table came from immunoSEQ multiplex PCR; TCRdb's copy has only in-frame clones and leaves some out. This repertoire shows under 850,000 clones, about an eighth found once; its top ten account for 0.022%. Sequences were obtained from naive CD4+ T cells from blood. Receptors originate from a young man with type 1 diabetes. Each CDR3 is given with its conserved first and last residue. D genes are given only for firm matches. Rows may omit the clone size; those that give it use once, few, many or a size class.

v_call	clone_size	d_call	j_call	cdr3_aa	cdr3_nt
TRBV23-1	-	-	TRBJ2-7	CASPTLGHQPYEQYF	TGCGCCAGCCCTACACTAGGACACCAACCCTACGAGCAGTACTTC
TRBV11-2	few	-	TRBJ1-2	CASSLDQGLYGYTF	TGTGCCAGCAGCTTAGACCAGGGACTCTATGGCTACACCTTC
TRBV6-5	few	TRBD2	TRBJ2-1	CASRPPGGGYNEQFF	TGTGCCAGCAGACCCCCGGGCGGGGGCTACAATGAGCAGTTCTTC
TRBV28	few	TRBD1	TRBJ1-4	CASSFPQGATNEKLFF	TGTGCCAGCAGTTTCCCACAGGGGGCTACTAATGAAAAACTGTTTTTT
TRBV30	-	-	TRBJ2-7	CAWSLAYEQYF	TGTGCCTGGAGTCTCGCCTACGAGCAGTACTTC
TRBV5-6	once	-	TRBJ2-7	CASSRIPGFGEQYF	TGTGCCAGCAGCCGCATCCCAGGGTTTGGCGAGCAGTACTTC
TRBV25-1	few	TRBD1	TRBJ1-1	CASSESGGPRTEAFF	TGTGCCAGCAGTGAATCAGGGGGTCCTCGGACTGAAGCTTTCTTT
TRBV10-3	-	-	TRBJ1-1	CAISEYKRTEAFF	TGTGCCATCAGTGAGTACAAACGGACTGAAGCTTTCTTT
TRBV6-1	few	-	TRBJ1-2	CASSEWGPDGYTF	TGTGCCAGCAGTGAATGGGGGCCGGATGGCTACACCTTC
TRBV4-2	few	-	TRBJ2-2	CASSQNTGELFF	TGTGCCAGCAGCCAAAACACCGGGGAGCTGTTTTTT
TRBV7-9	-	-	TRBJ1-1	CASRRTQWNTEAFF	TGTGCCAGCCGCCGAACTCAATGGAACACTGAAGCTTTCTTT
TRBV2	-	-	TRBJ1-1	CASKQEENTEAFF	TGTGCCAGCAAACAAGAAGAGAACACTGAAGCTTTCTTT
TRBV5-1	-	-	TRBJ2-7	CASSLGDGIYEQYF	TGCGCCAGCAGCCTGGGAGACGGGATTTACGAGCAGTACTTC
TRBV9	few	-	TRBJ2-2	CASSVVPANTGELFF	TGTGCCAGCAGCGTAGTTCCGGCGAACACCGGGGAGCTGTTTTTT
TRBV2	few	-	TRBJ1-2	CASTQGYGYTF	TGTGCCAGCACACAGGGCTATGGCTACACCTTC
TRBV7-2	few	-	TRBJ2-5	CASSPPYGGRETQYF	TGTGCCAGCAGCCCCCCCTACGGGGGGCGAGAGACCCAGTACTTC
TRBV30	few	TRBD1	TRBJ1-1	CAWTGQGDTEAFF	TGTGCCTGGACGGGACAGGGGGACACTGAAGCTTTCTTT
TRBV7-9	-	-	TRBJ1-1	CASSLKERTEAFF	TGTGCCAGCAGCTTAAAAGAACGCACTGAAGCTTTCTTT
TRBV5-4	-	-	TRBJ2-5	CASSLGGVGETQYF	TGTGCCAGCAGCTTGGGCGGGGTCGGGGAGACCCAGTACTTC
TRBV30	-	-	TRBJ1-5	CAWSVARHSNQPQHF	TGTGCCTGGAGTGTCGCCAGACATAGCAATCAGCCCCAGCATTTT
TRBV6-6	once	-	TRBJ1-1	CASSYDGNTEAFF	TGTGCCAGCAGTTACGATGGGAACACTGAAGCTTTCTTT
TRBV29-1	once	-	TRBJ2-2	CSVDSRDGTGELFF	TGCAGCGTTGATTCGCGGGATGGCACCGGGGAGCTGTTTTTT
TRBV9	-	TRBD2	TRBJ2-5	CASSVAGGPVETQYF	TGTGCCAGCAGCGTAGCGGGGGGGCCGGTGGAGACCCAGTACTTC
TRBV7-9	few	-	TRBJ1-2	CASSQVGGYTF	TGTGCCAGCAGCCAAGTTGGTGGCTACACCTTC
TRBV7-2	-	-	TRBJ1-3	CASSPSRWSGNTIYF	TGTGCCAGCAGCCCCTCGCGTTGGTCTGGAAACACCATATATTTT
TRBV15	few	-	TRBJ2-1	CATSRSGSSYNEQFF	TGTGCCACCAGCAGATCAGGGAGCTCCTACAATGAGCAGTTCTTC
TRBV29-1	-	-	TRBJ2-7	CSVATRSISYEQYF	TGCAGCGTCGCAACTAGATCAATCTCCTACGAGCAGTACTTC
TRBV7-8	-	-	TRBJ1-2	CASRNSLYGYTF	TGTGCCAGCAGGAACAGCCTTTATGGCTACACCTTC
TRBV4-1	few	-	TRBJ2-1	CASSHQVGSSYNEQFF	TGCGCCAGCAGCCACCAAGTGGGGAGCTCCTACAATGAGCAGTTCTTC
TRBV29-1	few	TRBD2	TRBJ2-3	CSGGGTDTQYF	TGCTCTGGGGGGGGCACAGATACGCAGTATTTT
TRBV5-4	-	TRBD2	TRBJ2-5	CASSPVGLDKTQYF	TGTGCCAGCAGCCCGGTCGGACTAGATAAGACCCAGTACTTC
TRBV11-2	few	-	TRBJ2-1	CASSLGVLSSYNEQFF	TGTGCCAGCAGCTTAGGAGTGTTAAGCTCCTACAATGAGCAGTTCTTC